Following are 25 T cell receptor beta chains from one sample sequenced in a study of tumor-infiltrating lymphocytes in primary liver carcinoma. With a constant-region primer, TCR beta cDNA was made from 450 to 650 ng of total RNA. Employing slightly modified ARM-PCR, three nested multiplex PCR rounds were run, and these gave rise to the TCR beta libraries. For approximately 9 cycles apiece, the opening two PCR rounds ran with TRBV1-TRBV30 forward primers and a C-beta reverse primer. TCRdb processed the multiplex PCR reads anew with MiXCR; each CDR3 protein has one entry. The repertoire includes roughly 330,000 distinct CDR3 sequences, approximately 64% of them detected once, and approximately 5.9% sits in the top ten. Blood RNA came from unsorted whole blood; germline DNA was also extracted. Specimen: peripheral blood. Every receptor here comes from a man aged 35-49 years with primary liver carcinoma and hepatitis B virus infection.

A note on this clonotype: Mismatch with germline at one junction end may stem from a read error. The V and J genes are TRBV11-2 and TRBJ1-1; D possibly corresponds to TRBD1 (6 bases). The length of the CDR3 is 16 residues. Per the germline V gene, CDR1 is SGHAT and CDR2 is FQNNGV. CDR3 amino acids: CASRRGAQGFGTEAFF. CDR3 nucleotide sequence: TGTGCCAGCCGCCGTGGGGCTCAGGGGTTCGGCACTGAGGCTTTCTTT. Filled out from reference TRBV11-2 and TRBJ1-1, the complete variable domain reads EAGVAQSPRYKIIEKRQSVAFWCNPISGHATLYWYQQILGQGPKLLIQFQNNGVVDDSQLPKDRFSAERLKGVDSTLKIQPAKLEDSAVYLCASRRGAQGFGTEAFFGQGTRLTVV.

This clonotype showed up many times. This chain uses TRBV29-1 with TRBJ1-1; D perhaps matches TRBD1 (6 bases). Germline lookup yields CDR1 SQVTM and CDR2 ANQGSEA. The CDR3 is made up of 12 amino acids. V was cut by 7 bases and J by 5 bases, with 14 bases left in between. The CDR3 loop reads CSADQGRTEAFF. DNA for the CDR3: TGCAGCGCCGATCAGGGGAGAACTGAAGCTTTCTTT. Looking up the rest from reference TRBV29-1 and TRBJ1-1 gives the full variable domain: SAVISQKPSRDICQRGTSLTIQCQVDSQVTMMFWYRQQPGQSLTLIATANQGSEATYESGFVIDKFPISRPNLTFSTLTVSNMSPEDSSIYLCSADQGRTEAFFGQGTRLTVV.

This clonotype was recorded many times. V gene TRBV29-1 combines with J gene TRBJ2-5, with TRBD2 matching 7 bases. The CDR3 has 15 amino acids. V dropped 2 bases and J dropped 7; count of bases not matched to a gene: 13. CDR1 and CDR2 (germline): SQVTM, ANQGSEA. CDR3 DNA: TGCAGCGTTGAAAGGTTAGCGGGTGACAACGGGACCCAGTACTTC. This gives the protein CSVERLAGDNGTQYF.

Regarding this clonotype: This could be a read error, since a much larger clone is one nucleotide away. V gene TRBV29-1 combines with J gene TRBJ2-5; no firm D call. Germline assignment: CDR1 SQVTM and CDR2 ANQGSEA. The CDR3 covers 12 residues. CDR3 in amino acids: CSIEKGPETQYF. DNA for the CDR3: TGCAGCATTGAAAAGGGTCCGGAGACCCAGTACTTC.

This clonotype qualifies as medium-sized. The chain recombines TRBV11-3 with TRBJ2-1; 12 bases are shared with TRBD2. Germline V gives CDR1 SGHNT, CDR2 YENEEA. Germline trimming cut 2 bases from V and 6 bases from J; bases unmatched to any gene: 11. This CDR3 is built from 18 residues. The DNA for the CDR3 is TGTGCCAGCAGCTTACACCCCCCCGGGACTAGCGGGTTCAATGAGCAGTTCTTC. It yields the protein CASSLHPPGTSGFNEQFF. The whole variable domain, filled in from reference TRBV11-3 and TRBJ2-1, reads EAGVVQSPRYKIIEKKQPVAFWCNPISGHNTLYWYLQNLGQGPELLIRYENEEAVDDSQLPKDRFSAERLKGVDSTLKIQPAELGDSAVYLCASSLHPPGTSGFNEQFFGPGTRLTVL.

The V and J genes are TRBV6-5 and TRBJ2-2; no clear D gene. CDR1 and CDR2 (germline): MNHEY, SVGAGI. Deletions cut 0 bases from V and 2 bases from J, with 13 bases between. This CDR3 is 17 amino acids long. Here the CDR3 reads CASSYSTSRGNTGELFF. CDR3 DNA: TGTGCCAGCAGTTACTCTACCTCAAGAGGCAACACCGGGGAGCTGTTTTTT.

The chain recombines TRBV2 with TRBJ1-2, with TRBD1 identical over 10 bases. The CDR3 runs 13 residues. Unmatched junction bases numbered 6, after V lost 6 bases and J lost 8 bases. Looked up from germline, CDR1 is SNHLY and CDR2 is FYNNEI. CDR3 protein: CASRPRTGGGYTF. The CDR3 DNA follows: TGTGCCAGCAGACCTCGGACAGGGGGGGGCTACACCTTC.

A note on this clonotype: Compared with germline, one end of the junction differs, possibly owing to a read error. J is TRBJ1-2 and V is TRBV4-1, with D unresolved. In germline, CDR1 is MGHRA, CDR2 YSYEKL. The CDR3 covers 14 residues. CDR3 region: CASSQEARSYSYTF. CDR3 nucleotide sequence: TGCGCCAGTAGCCAAGAGGCTAGGAGCTATAGCTACACCTTC.

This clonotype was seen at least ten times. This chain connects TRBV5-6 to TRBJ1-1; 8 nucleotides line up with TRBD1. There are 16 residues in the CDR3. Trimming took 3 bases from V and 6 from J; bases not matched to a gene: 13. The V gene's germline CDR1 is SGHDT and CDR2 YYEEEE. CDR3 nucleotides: TGTGCCAGCAGCTCCTACTCCAGGGGGCAGACGTCTGAAGCTTTCTTT. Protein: CASSSYSRGQTSEAFF.

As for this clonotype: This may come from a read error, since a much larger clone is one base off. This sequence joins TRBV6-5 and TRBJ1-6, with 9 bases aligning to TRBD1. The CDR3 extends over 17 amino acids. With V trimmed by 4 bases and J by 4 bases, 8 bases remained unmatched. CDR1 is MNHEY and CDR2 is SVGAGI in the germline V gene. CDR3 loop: CASSSGTGTTYNSPLHF. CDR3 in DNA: TGTGCCAGCAGTTCGGGGACAGGGACTACTTATAATTCACCCCTCCACTTT.

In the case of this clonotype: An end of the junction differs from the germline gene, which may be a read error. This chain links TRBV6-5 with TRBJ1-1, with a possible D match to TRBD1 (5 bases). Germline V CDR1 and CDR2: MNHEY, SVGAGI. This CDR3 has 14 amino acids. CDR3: CANSKRGVNTEAFF. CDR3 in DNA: TGTGCCAACAGTAAACGGGGGGTGAACACTGAAGCTTTCTTT.

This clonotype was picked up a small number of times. CDR3 amino acids: CAWSVLLATDTQYF. Written as DNA, the CDR3 is TGTGCCTGGAGTGTGCTACTAGCGACAGATACGCAGTATTTT. The chain uses TRBV30 and TRBJ2-3, with TRBD2 identical over 7 bases. In germline, CDR1 is GTSNPN, CDR2 SVGIG (reference sequence). The CDR3 contains 14 residues. The trim removed 0 bases at V and 3 bases at J, leaving 3 bases unmatched.

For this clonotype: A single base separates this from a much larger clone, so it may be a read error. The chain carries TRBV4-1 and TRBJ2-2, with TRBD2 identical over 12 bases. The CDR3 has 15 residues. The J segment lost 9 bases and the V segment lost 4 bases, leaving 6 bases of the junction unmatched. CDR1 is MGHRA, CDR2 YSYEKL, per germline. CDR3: CASSPSSGRARELFF. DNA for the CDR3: TGCGCCAGCAGCCCCTCTAGCGGGAGGGCCAGGGAGCTGTTTTTT.

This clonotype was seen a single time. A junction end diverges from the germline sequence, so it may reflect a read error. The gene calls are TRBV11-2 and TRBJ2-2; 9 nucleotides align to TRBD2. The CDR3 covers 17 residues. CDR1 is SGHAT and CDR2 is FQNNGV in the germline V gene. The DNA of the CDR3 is TGTGCCAGCAGCTTAGCCCCCCTAGCGGGAAATGCCTGGGAGCTATTTTTT. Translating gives CASSLAPLAGNAWELFF.

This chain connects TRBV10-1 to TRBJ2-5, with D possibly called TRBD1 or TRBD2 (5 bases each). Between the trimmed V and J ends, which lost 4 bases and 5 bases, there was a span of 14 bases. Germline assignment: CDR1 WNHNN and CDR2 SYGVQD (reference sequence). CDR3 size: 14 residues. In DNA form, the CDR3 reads TGCGCCAGCAGTGGGGGACCCAGAAGGGAGACCCAGTACTTC. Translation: CASSGGPRRETQYF.

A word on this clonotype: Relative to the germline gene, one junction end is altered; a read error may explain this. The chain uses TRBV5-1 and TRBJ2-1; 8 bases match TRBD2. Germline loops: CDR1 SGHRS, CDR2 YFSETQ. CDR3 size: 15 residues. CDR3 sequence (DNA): TGCACCAGCAGCTTAAGCGGGAGCAACTACAATGAGCAGTTCTTC. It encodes CTSSLSGSNYNEQFF.

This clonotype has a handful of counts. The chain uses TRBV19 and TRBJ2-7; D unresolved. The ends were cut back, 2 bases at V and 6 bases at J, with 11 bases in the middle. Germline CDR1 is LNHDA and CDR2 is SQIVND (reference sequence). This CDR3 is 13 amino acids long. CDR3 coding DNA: TGTGCCAGTAGTATATTGAGGAACGGCGAGCAGTACTTC. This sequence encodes CASSILRNGEQYF.

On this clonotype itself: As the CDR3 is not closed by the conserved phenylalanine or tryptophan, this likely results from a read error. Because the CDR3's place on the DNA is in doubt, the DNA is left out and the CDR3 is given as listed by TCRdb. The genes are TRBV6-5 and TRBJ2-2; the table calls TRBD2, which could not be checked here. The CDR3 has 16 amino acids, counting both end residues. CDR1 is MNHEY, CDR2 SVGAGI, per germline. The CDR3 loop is CASRPGTSGFTGEQFS.

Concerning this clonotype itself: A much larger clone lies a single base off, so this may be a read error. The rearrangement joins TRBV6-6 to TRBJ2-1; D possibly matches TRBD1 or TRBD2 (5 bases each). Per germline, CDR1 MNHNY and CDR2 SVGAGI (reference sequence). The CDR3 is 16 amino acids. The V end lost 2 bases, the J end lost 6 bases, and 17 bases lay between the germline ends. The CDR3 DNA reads TGTGCCAGCAGTTACCTTGCCAGGGAGCTCGGCAATGAGCAGTTCTTC. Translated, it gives CASSYLARELGNEQFF.

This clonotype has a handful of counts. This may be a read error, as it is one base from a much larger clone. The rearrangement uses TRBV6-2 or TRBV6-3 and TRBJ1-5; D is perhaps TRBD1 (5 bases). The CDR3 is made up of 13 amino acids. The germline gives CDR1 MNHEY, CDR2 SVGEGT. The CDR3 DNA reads TGTGCCAGCAGTTACGGGACCGGGGCAACCCTTCTTTTT. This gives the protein CASSYGTGATLLF.

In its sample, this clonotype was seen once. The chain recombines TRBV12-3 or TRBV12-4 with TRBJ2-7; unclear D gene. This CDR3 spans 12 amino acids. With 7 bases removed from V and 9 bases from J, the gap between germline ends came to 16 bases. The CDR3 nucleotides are TGTGCCAGCAACTTCACTAAGGGTGGGCAGTACTTC. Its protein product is CASNFTKGGQYF.

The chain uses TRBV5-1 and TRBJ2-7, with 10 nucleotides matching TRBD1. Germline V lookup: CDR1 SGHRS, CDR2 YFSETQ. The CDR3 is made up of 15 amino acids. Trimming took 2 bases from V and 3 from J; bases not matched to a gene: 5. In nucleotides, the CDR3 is TGCGCCAGCAGCTTTTCCGGGACAGGGGTCTACGAGCAGTACTTC. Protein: CASSFSGTGVYEQYF.

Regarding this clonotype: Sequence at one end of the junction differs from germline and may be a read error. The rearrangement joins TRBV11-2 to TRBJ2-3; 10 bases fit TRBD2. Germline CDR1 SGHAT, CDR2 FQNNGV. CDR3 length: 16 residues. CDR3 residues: CASNLALAGFTDTKYF. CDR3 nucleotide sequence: TGTGCCAGCAACTTAGCACTAGCGGGATTCACAGATACGAAGTATTTT.

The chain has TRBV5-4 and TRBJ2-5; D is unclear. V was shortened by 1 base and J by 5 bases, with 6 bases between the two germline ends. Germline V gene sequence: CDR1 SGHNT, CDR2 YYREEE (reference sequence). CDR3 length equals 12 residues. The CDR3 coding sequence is TGTGCCAGCAGCTTGCATGGGGAGACCCAGTACTTC. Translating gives CASSLHGETQYF. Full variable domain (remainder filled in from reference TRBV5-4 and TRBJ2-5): ETGVTQSPTHLIKTRGQQVTLRCSSQSGHNTVSWYQQALGQGPQFIFQYYREEENGRGNFPPRFSGLQFPNYSSELNVNALELDDSALYLCASSLHGETQYFGPGTRLLVL.

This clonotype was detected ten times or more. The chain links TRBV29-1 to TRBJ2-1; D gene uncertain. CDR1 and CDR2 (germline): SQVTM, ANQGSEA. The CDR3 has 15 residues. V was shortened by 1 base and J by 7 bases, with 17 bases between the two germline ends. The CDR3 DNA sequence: TGCAGCGTTGAAGTTCCGACCACAAACCCGAATGAGCAGTTCTTC. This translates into CSVEVPTTNPNEQFF.